Each of the 15 T cell receptor beta chains below was sequenced from the same sample in a study of human T cells and chemical hapten exposure. Each CDR3 protein is one row after TCRdb ran MiXCR on the RACE reads. The sample lists tens of thousands of distinct CDR3 sequences; 14% were seen once. Time point here: pre-sensitization, week 0. As for treatment: therapeutic diphenylcyclopropenone sensitization with weekly scalp DPC. The sequences come from whole blood, collected in connection with sensitization to the hapten diphenylcyclopropenone (DPC). The receptors were gathered from a woman aged 45-60 years with alopecia areata. Some clones in this sample may be carry-over from other donors' samples.

This clonotype occurred once. A junction end diverges from the germline sequence, so it may reflect a read error. V gene TRBV18 combines with J gene TRBJ2-5; no firm D call. This CDR3 spans 11 amino acids. Germline V gene lookup returns CDR1 KGHSH and CDR2 LQKENI. The CDR3 is CASSPQETRYF. The CDR3 DNA follows: TGTGCCAGCTCACCGCAAGAGACCCGGTACTTC. Looking up the rest from reference TRBV18 and TRBJ2-5 gives the full variable domain: NAGVMQNPRHLVRRRGQEARLRCSPMKGHSHVYWYRQLPEEGLKFMVYLQKENIIDESGMPKERFSAEFPKEGPSILRIQQVVRGDSAAYFCASSPQETRYFGPGTRLLVL.

This clonotype was picked up a small number of times. The V call is TRBV30, the J call TRBJ1-1; no definite D call. Trimming removed 1 base at V and 1 base at J, with 4 bases between. In germline, CDR1 is GTSNPN, CDR2 SVGIG (reference sequence). The CDR3 totals 12 residues. The CDR3 is CAWSEANTEAFF. The DNA for the CDR3 is TGTGCCTGGAGTGAAGCGAACACTGAAGCTTTCTTT.

The genes are TRBV27 and TRBJ1-1; 8 nucleotides match TRBD1. Trimming cost V 2 bases and J 5 bases; bases outside gene matches: 4. This CDR3 contains 14 residues. Germline V gives CDR1 MNHEY, CDR2 SMNVEV (reference sequence). The CDR3 bases are TGTGCCAGCAGTTTACAGGGGGCGCGAACTGAAGCTTTCTTT. Translating gives CASSLQGARTEAFF.

This clonotype was observed a handful of times. The V call is TRBV11-2, the J call TRBJ2-7, with D maybe TRBD2 (5 bases). Germline CDR1 reads SGHAT; CDR2 reads FQNNGV. The germline V and J ends were trimmed by 1 base and 4 bases, with 11 bases remaining between them. This CDR3 contains 14 residues. CDR3 amino acids: CASSLAVDFYEQYF. The CDR3 DNA follows: TGTGCCAGCAGCTTAGCTGTGGACTTTTACGAGCAGTACTTC. Supplemented by reference TRBV11-2 and TRBJ2-7, the full variable domain reads EAGVAQSPRYKIIEKRQSVAFWCNPISGHATLYWYQQILGQGPKLLIQFQNNGVVDDSQLPKDRFSAERLKGVDSTLKIQPAKLEDSAVYLCASSLAVDFYEQYFGPGTRLTVT.

In this sample, this clonotype turned up a few times. The CDR3 DNA reads as TGTGCCAGCAGCTTCTCCGGGACTAGCGAACGTACGCAGTATTTT. Translating it yields CASSFSGTSERTQYF. This chain uses TRBV7-8 with TRBJ2-3, with TRBD2 identical over 10 bases. The CDR3 is 15 amino acids. Trimming cost V 3 bases and J 8 bases; bases outside gene matches: 8. Germline CDR1 and CDR2: SGHVS and FQNEAQ.

This clonotype turned up a few times. The V call is TRBV7-9, the J call TRBJ1-4, with 9 bases identical to TRBD1. The CDR3 spans 12 residues. J was trimmed by 10 bases and V by 4 bases; bases with no gene match: 1. CDR1 is SEHNR, CDR2 FQNEAQ, per germline (reference sequence). CDR3 loop: CASSSTGGKLFF. In DNA form, the CDR3 reads TGTGCCAGCAGCTCGACAGGGGGAAAACTGTTTTTT.

This clonotype was observed a few times. This chain connects TRBV19 to TRBJ2-5; no firm D call. V lost 5 bases and J 2 bases, leaving 27 bases between the germline ends. Germline V gene sequence: CDR1 LNHDA, CDR2 SQIVND (reference sequence). The CDR3 is 19 residues long. CDR3 DNA sequence: TGTGCCAGTAGTCGAAGTCCTGTATCGGCCCGTCCTACACAAGAGACCCAGTACTTC. Protein sequence: CASSRSPVSARPTQETQYF.

This clonotype has just a few counts. V gene TRBV20-1 combines with J gene TRBJ2-1, with 9 bases aligning to TRBD2. This CDR3 has 14 amino acids. V was clipped by 1 base and J by 8 bases; unmatched bases: 6. Germline V CDR1 and CDR2: DFQATT, SNEGSKA (reference sequence). CDR3 residues: CSARVAGGVHEQFF. CDR3 DNA: TGCAGTGCTAGAGTTGCGGGAGGGGTTCATGAGCAGTTCTTC.

The chain uses TRBV9 and TRBJ1-4, with D possibly being TRBD1 (5 bases). The germline CDR1 and CDR2 sequences are SGDLS and YYNGEE. The length of the CDR3 is 14 residues. Trimming stripped 3 bases from V and 8 bases from J, with 14 bases between. DNA for the CDR3: TGTGCCAGCAGCGCGACAGTAACGGCGGAAAAACTGTTTTTT. This encodes CASSATVTAEKLFF.

This clonotype was counted only a few times. The chain combines TRBV4-3 with TRBJ2-3; 11 nucleotides match TRBD2. This CDR3 is 18 amino acids long. The germline gives CDR1 LGHNA, CDR2 YSLEER. V dropped 0 bases and J dropped 0; count of bases not matched to a gene: 5. The CDR3 nucleotides read TGCGCCAGCAGCCAAGACCCGACTAGCGGGGATAGCACAGATACGCAGTATTTT. Translation gives CASSQDPTSGDSTDTQYF.

The genes are TRBV5-1 and TRBJ2-7; D possibly matches TRBD1 or TRBD2 (5 bases each). CDR1 SGHRS and CDR2 YFSETQ come from the germline V gene. Trimming cost V 2 bases and J 2 bases, with 11 bases left between them. This CDR3 is built from 14 residues. As DNA, the CDR3 is TGCGCCAGCAGCTTCGGGACGGAGCCCTACGAGCAGTACTTC. Translating it yields CASSFGTEPYEQYF.

This clonotype was observed a handful of times. The gene calls are TRBV19 and TRBJ1-5; D is undetermined. The CDR3 covers 13 residues. V was trimmed by 5 bases and J by 4 bases, leaving 9 bases between them. Germline V gene data show CDR1 as LNHDA and CDR2 as SQIVND (reference sequence). The CDR3 DNA follows: TGTGCCAGTAGTGCTCAACTGAATCAGCCCCAGCATTTT. This sequence encodes CASSAQLNQPQHF.

This clonotype was picked up a small number of times. This chain uses TRBV20-1 with TRBJ1-5; D gene unclear. The CDR3 is 14 amino acids. V gave up 4 bases and J gave up 2 bases, with 12 bases separating them. Germline V gene sequence: CDR1 DFQATT, CDR2 SNEGSKA (reference sequence). CDR3 amino acids: CSAKPKVGNQPQHF. CDR3 DNA: TGCAGTGCTAAGCCAAAAGTTGGCAATCAGCCCCAGCATTTT.

This clonotype was observed a handful of times. V is TRBV6-4 and J is TRBJ2-3, with D perhaps being TRBD1 or TRBD2 (5 bases each). Germline V gene lookup returns CDR1 MRHNA and CDR2 SNTAGT. The CDR3 spans 15 residues. Trimming shortened V by 6 bases and J by 1 base, and 14 bases separated the two germline ends. CDR3 DNA: TGTGCCAGCAGCGGGACCTTTGGGGGCACAGATACGCAGTATTTT. Its translation is CASSGTFGGTDTQYF.

This clonotype has at least ten counts. This rearrangement joins TRBV7-9 to TRBJ2-5; unclear D gene. CDR1 SEHNR and CDR2 FQNEAQ come from the germline V gene (reference sequence). V was pared by 0 bases and J by 5 bases, with 10 bases between. This CDR3 is 14 amino acids long. Here the CDR3 DNA reads TGTGCCAGCAGCTTAGCTTCGTCCGGTGAGACCCAGTACTTC. Its protein is CASSLASSGETQYF.